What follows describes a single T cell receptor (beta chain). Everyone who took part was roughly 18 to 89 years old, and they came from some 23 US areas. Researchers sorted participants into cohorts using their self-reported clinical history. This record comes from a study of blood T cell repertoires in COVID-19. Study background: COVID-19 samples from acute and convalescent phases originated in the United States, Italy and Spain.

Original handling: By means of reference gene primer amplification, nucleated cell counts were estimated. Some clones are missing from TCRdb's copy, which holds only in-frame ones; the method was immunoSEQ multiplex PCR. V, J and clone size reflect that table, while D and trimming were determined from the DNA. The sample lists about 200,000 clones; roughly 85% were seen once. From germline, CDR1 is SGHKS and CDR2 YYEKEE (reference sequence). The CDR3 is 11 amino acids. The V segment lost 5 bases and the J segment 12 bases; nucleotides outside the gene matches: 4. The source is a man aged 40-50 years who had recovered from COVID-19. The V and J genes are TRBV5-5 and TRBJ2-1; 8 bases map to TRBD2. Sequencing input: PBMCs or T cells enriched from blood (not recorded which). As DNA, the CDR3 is TGTGCCAGCAGGGGGCTAGCGGGGCAGTTCTTC. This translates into CASRGLAGQFF.